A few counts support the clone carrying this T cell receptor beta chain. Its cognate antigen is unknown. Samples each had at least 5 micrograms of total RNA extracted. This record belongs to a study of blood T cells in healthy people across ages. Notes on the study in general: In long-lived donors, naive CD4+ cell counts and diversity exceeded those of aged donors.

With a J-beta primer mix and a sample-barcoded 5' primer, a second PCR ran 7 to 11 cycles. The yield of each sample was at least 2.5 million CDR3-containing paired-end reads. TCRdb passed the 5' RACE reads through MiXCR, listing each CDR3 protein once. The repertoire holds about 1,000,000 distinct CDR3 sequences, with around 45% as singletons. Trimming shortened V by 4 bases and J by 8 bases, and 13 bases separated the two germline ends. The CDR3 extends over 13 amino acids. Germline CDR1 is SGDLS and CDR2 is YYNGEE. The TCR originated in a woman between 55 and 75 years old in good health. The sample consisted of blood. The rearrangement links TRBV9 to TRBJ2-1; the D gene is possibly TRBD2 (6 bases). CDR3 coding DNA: TGTGCCAGCAGCACCGGGGGTTACGATGAGCAGTTCTTC. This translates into CASSTGGYDEQFF.